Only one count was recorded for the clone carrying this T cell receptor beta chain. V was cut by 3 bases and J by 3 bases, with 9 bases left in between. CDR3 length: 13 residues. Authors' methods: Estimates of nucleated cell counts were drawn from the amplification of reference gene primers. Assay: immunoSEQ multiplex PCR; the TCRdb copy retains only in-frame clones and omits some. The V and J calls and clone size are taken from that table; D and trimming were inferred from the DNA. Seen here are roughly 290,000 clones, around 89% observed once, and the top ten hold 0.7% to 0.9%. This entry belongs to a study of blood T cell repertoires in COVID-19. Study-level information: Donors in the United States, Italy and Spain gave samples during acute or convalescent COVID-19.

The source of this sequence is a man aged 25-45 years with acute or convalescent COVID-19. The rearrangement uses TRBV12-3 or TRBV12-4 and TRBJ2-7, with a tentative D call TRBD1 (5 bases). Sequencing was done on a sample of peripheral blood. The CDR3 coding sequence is TGTGCCAGCAGTTTCCAGGGCCTCTACGAGCAGTACTTC. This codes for CASSFQGLYEQYF.